This passage covers 18 T cell receptor beta chains from one sample sequenced in a study of blood T cell repertoires in COVID-19. Repertoires were generated with immunoSEQ multiplex PCR, while TCRdb's copy carries only in-frame clones and drops some. The table lists 200,000 to 300,000 clones, more than 75% of them singletons. Sequenced sample: peripheral blood. The receptors originated from a woman aged 55-75 years with COVID-19, enrolled during active disease.

This clone was found once. This rearrangement joins TRBV5-1 to TRBJ2-3, with D perhaps matching TRBD1 (5 bases). Germline V gene data show CDR1 as SGHRS and CDR2 as YFSETQ. Between the trimmed V and J ends, which lost 4 bases and 2 bases, there was a span of 11 bases. This CDR3 has 14 residues. The CDR3 sequence is CASSLGHYTDTQYF. As DNA, the CDR3 is TGCGCCAGCAGCCTCGGACATTACACAGATACGCAGTATTTT.

The chain is built from TRBV5-4 and TRBJ2-5, with a possible D match to TRBD1 (5 bases). This CDR3 spans 13 amino acids. CDR1 is SGHNT and CDR2 is YYREEE in the germline V gene (reference sequence). V was cut by 5 bases and J by 2 bases, with 10 bases left in between. The CDR3 protein is CASRVGPQETQYF. In nucleotides, the CDR3 is TGTGCCAGCAGGGTGGGGCCTCAAGAGACCCAGTACTTC.

The table lists this clone with a few counts. The genes are TRBV27 and TRBJ1-6, with a weak D call TRBD1 (6 bases). There are 17 residues in the CDR3. CDR1 and CDR2 from the germline V gene are MNHEY and SMNVEV (reference sequence). The V and J ends lost 4 bases and 8 bases respectively, with 21 bases between them. The CDR3 protein is CASSSKPTGLYDSPLHF. CDR3 coding DNA: TGTGCCAGCAGTTCCAAGCCCACAGGGCTGTACGATTCACCCCTCCACTTT.

This chain joins TRBV19 and TRBJ2-2; possibly TRBD2 for D (5 bases). V lost 3 bases to trimming and J lost 2 bases, with 10 bases between them. The CDR3 runs to 15 residues. Germline V gene sequence: CDR1 LNHDA, CDR2 SQIVND (reference sequence). The CDR3 spells CASSIPGINTGELFF. CDR3 bases: TGTGCCAGTAGTATCCCCGGGATTAACACCGGGGAGCTGTTTTTT.

CDR3 sequence reads: CASSLGRGYF. The CDR3 DNA reads TGTGCCAGCAGCTTGGGCCGGGGGTACTTC. The genes are TRBV5-8 and TRBJ2-4; TRBD2 is a possible D gene (5 bases). Germline V gene sequence: CDR1 SGHTS, CDR2 YDEGEE. V was shortened by 0 bases and J by 15 bases, with 7 bases between the two germline ends. CDR3 length equals 10 residues. Supplemented by reference TRBV5-8 and TRBJ2-4, the full variable domain reads EAGVTQSPTHLIKTRGQQATLRCSPISGHTSVYWYQQALGLGLQFLLWYDEGEERNRGNFPPRFSGRQFPNYSSELNVNALELEDSALYLCASSLGRGYFGAGTRLSVL.

The chain carries TRBV3-1 (or the pseudogene TRBV3-2) and TRBJ2-7; TRBD2 aligns across 8 bases. The CDR3 has 15 residues. V was clipped by 2 bases and J by 6 bases; unmatched bases: 9. Germline loops: CDR1 LGHDT, CDR2 YNNKEL (reference sequence). The CDR3 loop reads CASSQRPGTRGEQYF. The DNA of the CDR3 is TGTGCCAGCAGCCAACGACCCGGGACTAGGGGCGAGCAGTACTTC.

The rearrangement joins TRBV28 to TRBJ2-7; D not certain. The CDR3 extends over 17 amino acids. Trimming took off 5 bases at V and 2 bases at J, with 22 bases between the two ends. CDR1 and CDR2 from the germline V gene are MDHEN and SYDVKM. The chain's CDR3 is CASSPTARGSFTYEQYF. The CDR3 nucleotides are TGTGCCAGCAGTCCCACCGCGAGAGGTTCCTTCACCTACGAGCAGTACTTC.

This chain joins TRBV28 and TRBJ2-3; 7 positions agree with TRBD2. From germline, CDR1 is MDHEN and CDR2 SYDVKM. The CDR3 sequence is 16 residues long. Germline trimming cut 5 bases from V and 2 bases from J; bases unmatched to any gene: 10. The DNA of the CDR3 is TGTGCCAGCAGTGCCCCCCGGGCGGGAGACACAGATACGCAGTATTTT. Translating it yields CASSAPRAGDTDTQYF. Full variable domain (outside the CDR3, taken from reference TRBV28 and TRBJ2-3): DVKVTQSSRYLVKRTGEKVFLECVQDMDHENMFWYRQDPGLGLRLIYFSYDVKMKEKGDIPEGYSVSREKKERFSLILESASTNQTSMYLCASSAPRAGDTDTQYFGPGTRLTVL.

The gene calls are TRBV7-2 and TRBJ1-1, with a tentative D call TRBD1 (5 bases). Looked up from germline, CDR1 is SGHTA and CDR2 is FQGNSA. With 1 base removed from V and 4 bases from J, the gap between germline ends came to 10 bases. The CDR3 runs to 14 residues. The CDR3 loop reads CASSLESGLTEAFF. Here the CDR3 DNA reads TGTGCCAGCAGCTTAGAATCAGGGCTCACTGAAGCTTTCTTT.

As for this clone: The CDR3 carries no conserved terminal phenylalanine or tryptophan, so it likely arises from a read error. It is unclear where the CDR3 begins or ends on the DNA, so no DNA is shown, and the CDR3 is as TCRdb lists it. The chain has TRBV28 and TRBJ2-4; the table names TRBD1, a call not compared with the DNA. Germline lookup yields CDR1 MDHEN and CDR2 SYDVKM. The CDR3 numbers 16 amino acids, ends counted. The CDR3: CASSSAPGDRVSVRGL.

This chain joins TRBV19 and TRBJ1-1; D is unresolved. V lost 8 bases, J lost 0 bases, and 4 bases lay in between. In germline, CDR1 is LNHDA, CDR2 SQIVND (reference sequence). The CDR3 totals 11 residues. In nucleotides, the CDR3 is TGTGCCAGTCAAATGAACACTGAAGCTTTCTTT. This encodes CASQMNTEAFF.

As for this clone: Different DNA sequences within this sample yield the same CDR3. The chain uses TRBV5-1 and TRBJ2-5, with D hard to call. The germline V and J ends were trimmed by 0 bases and 4 bases, with 4 bases remaining between them. CDR3 length: 12 residues. The germline gives CDR1 SGHRS, CDR2 YFSETQ. The DNA of the CDR3 is TGCGCCAGCAGCTTGGCCGTAGAGACCCAGTACTTC. Protein product: CASSLAVETQYF.

The rearrangement links TRBV2 to TRBJ2-3; 13 bases agree with TRBD2. The CDR3 length is 19 residues. J was trimmed by 1 base and V by 5 bases; bases with no gene match: 12. Germline values: CDR1 SNHLY, CDR2 FYNNEI. The CDR3 protein is CASSRTSGRGPPGTDTQYF. In DNA, the CDR3 is TGTGCCAGCAGTCGGACTAGCGGGAGAGGGCCCCCGGGCACAGATACGCAGTATTTT.

The chain links TRBV27 to TRBJ2-7, with 7 bases lining up with TRBD1. Looked up from germline, CDR1 is MNHEY and CDR2 is SMNVEV (reference sequence). This CDR3 has 13 residues. Trimming removed 4 bases from V and 6 bases from J; junction bases left unmatched: 6. In DNA form, the CDR3 reads TGTGCCAGCAGTTCCACGGACAGGCCCGAGCAGTACTTC. Amino acids: CASSSTDRPEQYF.

This clone was detected only once. The genes are TRBV11-2 and TRBJ2-5; 7 bases agree with TRBD2. The germline CDR1 and CDR2 sequences are SGHAT and FQNNGV. V lost 2 bases, J lost 5 bases, and 11 bases stayed unmatched. This CDR3 contains 16 residues. The CDR3 spells CASSLWGGARSETQYF. The CDR3 coding sequence is TGTGCCAGCAGCTTATGGGGAGGGGCCAGATCGGAGACCCAGTACTTC.

This chain connects TRBV9 to TRBJ1-2; a possible D gene is TRBD1 (6 bases). Trimming cost V 3 bases and J 5 bases, with 8 bases left between them. The CDR3 contains 12 residues. Germline values: CDR1 SGDLS, CDR2 YYNGEE. CDR3 in amino acids: CASSGQDYGYTF. CDR3 nucleotides: TGTGCCAGCAGCGGACAGGATTATGGCTACACCTTC. The full variable domain, rest sourced from reference TRBV9 and TRBJ1-2, is DSGVTQTPKHLITATGQRVTLRCSPRSGDLSVYWYQQSLDQGLQFLIQYYNGEERAKGNILERFSAQQFPDLHSELNLSSLELGDSALYFCASSGQDYGYTFGSGTRLTVV.

This chain joins TRBV19 and TRBJ2-3, with TRBD1 matching 9 bases. Germline V gives CDR1 LNHDA, CDR2 SQIVND (reference sequence). This CDR3 has 15 residues. V was clipped by 4 bases and J by 4 bases; unmatched bases: 6. Here the CDR3 reads CASSTRDRDADTQYF. CDR3 in DNA: TGTGCCAGTAGTACCCGGGACAGGGACGCAGATACGCAGTATTTT.

The rearrangement uses TRBV6-2 or TRBV6-3 and TRBJ2-5, with 8 bases lining up with TRBD1. Trimming cost V 4 bases and J 3 bases; bases outside gene matches: 10. Germline-derived CDR1 and CDR2 are MNHEY and SVGEGT. This CDR3 contains 16 residues. CDR3 DNA: TGTGCCAGCAGTTTTTCCGGGACAGGAACAAAAGAGACCCAGTACTTC. This gives the protein CASSFSGTGTKETQYF.